Shown below are 5 T cell receptor beta chains from a single sample sequenced in a study of control samples from healthy donors and cancer patients. The method was immunoSEQ multiplex PCR; TCRdb's version includes in-frame clones alone and lacks a portion of them. Of approximately 120,000 clones listed, over 75% are singletons. The sequencing sample was made of blood. Source of these receptors: a man in his 60s in good health.

The chain uses TRBV25-1 and TRBJ2-2; D not resolved. V lost 11 bases to trimming and J lost 0 bases, with 13 bases between them. Germline CDR1 and CDR2: MGHDK and SYGVNS. This CDR3 comprises 14 residues. The CDR3 here is CALSAGSNTGELFF. The DNA for the CDR3 is TGTGCCCTCTCCGCCGGGTCGAACACCGGGGAGCTGTTTTTT.

The V gene is TRBV6-6, the J gene TRBJ1-2, with 7 bases matching TRBD1. J was trimmed by 6 bases and V by 4 bases; bases with no gene match: 11. CDR3 length: 15 residues. Germline V gives CDR1 MNHNY, CDR2 SVGAGI (reference sequence). CDR3 bases: TGTGCCAGCAGTTTTGCCGACAGGGCAATCGATGGCTACACCTTC. It codes for CASSFADRAIDGYTF.

This chain connects TRBV18 to TRBJ1-4; the D is unclear. V shed 3 bases and J shed 6 bases, with 8 bases lying between them. The germline V gene has CDR1 KGHSH and CDR2 LQKENI. The CDR3 runs to 13 residues. For the CDR3, the DNA is TGTGCCAGCTCACCGCGCACAGATGAAAAACTGTTTTTT. Its protein product is CASSPRTDEKLFF.

V usage is TRBV4-1 and J usage is TRBJ2-7; a possible D gene is TRBD1 (6 bases). The CDR3 runs 17 residues. Trimming pared 1 base from V and 3 bases from J, leaving 19 bases between. From germline, CDR1 is MGHRA and CDR2 YSYEKL. The CDR3 DNA sequence: TGCGCCAGCAGCCAAGGTTTTAGGCCGGGACAAAGCTACGAGCAGTACTTC. Protein sequence: CASSQGFRPGQSYEQYF.

The rearrangement links TRBV24-1 to TRBJ2-3, with D unclear. The V gene's germline CDR1 is KGHDR and CDR2 SFDVKD. The CDR3 length is 13 residues. V was shortened by 2 bases and J by 5 bases, with 7 bases between the two germline ends. The DNA for the CDR3 is TGTGCCACCAGTGATTGGTCAGTAGATACGCAGTATTTT. Translation gives CATSDWSVDTQYF.